The 5 T cell receptor beta chains presented below share a single source sample, sequenced in a study of T-cell reconstitution after alpha-beta-depleted transplantation in children. Unique molecular identifiers were incorporated when the TCRbeta library was constructed. In TCRdb, the PCR reads were re-called with MiXCR into one record per CDR3 protein. The repertoire includes about 470,000 distinct CDR3 sequences, 43% of them detected once, and approximately 25% sits in the top ten. The starting material was PBMCs, obtained before TCRalphabeta/CD19-depleted stem cell transplant. These receptors all stem from a girl aged 2 to 9 with aplastic anemia, due to receive a stem cell transplant.

The rearrangement uses TRBV5-6 and TRBJ2-3; D possibly uses TRBD1 or TRBD2 (6 bases each). The V end was cut by 4 bases, the J end by 5 bases, with 11 bases between. The CDR3 is made up of 13 amino acids. Per germline, CDR1 SGHDT and CDR2 YYEEEE. The CDR3 DNA is TGTGCCAGCAGCCCAGGGGAGGTAGATACGCAGTATTTT. It encodes CASSPGEVDTQYF.

This clonotype came up many times. The chain links TRBV3-1 to TRBJ2-3; no firm D call. CDR3 size: 15 residues. CDR1 is LGHDT, CDR2 YNNKEL, per germline (reference sequence). V was trimmed by 1 base and J by 1 base, leaving 9 bases between them. As DNA, the CDR3 is TGTGCCAGCAGCCAAGCGGCCTGGGGCACAGATACGCAGTATTTT. This sequence encodes CASSQAAWGTDTQYF.

This clonotype was detected a few times. The chain joins TRBV20-1 to TRBJ2-3; TRBD2 matches 8 bases. The CDR3 is 13 amino acids. The V gene's germline CDR1 is DFQATT and CDR2 SNEGSKA (reference sequence). CDR3: CSLESGRSDTQYF. In DNA form, the CDR3 reads TGCAGCCTTGAGAGCGGGAGATCAGATACGCAGTATTTT.

This clonotype has a handful of counts. The V call is TRBV6-1, the J call TRBJ2-2; D may correspond to TRBD1 or TRBD2 (5 bases each). Trimming stripped 6 bases from V and 4 bases from J, with 15 bases between. CDR3 length: 15 amino acids. CDR1 MNHNS and CDR2 SASEGT come from the germline V gene. CDR3 nucleotide sequence: TGTGCCAGCAGGGGGCGGGCGGGTGGCACCGGGGAGCTGTTTTTT. This sequence encodes CASRGRAGGTGELFF.

The chain employs TRBV4-2 and TRBJ2-4; 8 bases line up with TRBD2. Losses at the gene ends were 0 bases for V and 0 bases for J; bases not matched to a gene: 4. Looked up from germline, CDR1 is LGHNA and CDR2 is YNFKEQ. The CDR3 has 17 amino acids. The CDR3 nucleotides read TGTGCCAGCAGCCAAGAACTAGCGGTCCTAGCCAAAAACATTCAGTACTTC. This codes for CASSQELAVLAKNIQYF.